This entry is about one TCR beta chain. Antigen unknown. This CDR3 region has 13 residues. CDR1 is SQVTM and CDR2 is ANQGSEA in the germline V gene. The junction had 11 bases not matched to a gene; V was cut back by 3 bases and J by 11 bases. The data are from a study of somatic mutations in cytotoxic T cells in rheumatoid arthritis. In the study overall: Blood (approximately 28 ml EDTA) from each patient was taken right after diagnosis, before any treatment. Study-wide points: Antigens targeted by the expanded CD8+ clones were unknown. A largest CD8+ clone above 20% of CD8+ cells occurred in about an eighth of the 65 patients.

As processed by the authors: Expanded CD8+ clones from patients, those larger than 1%, seldom had a match among published virus-specific TCRB sequences. The repertoire was sequenced with immunoSEQ multiplex PCR; TCRdb's copy has only in-frame clones and lacks some. V and J calls and clone size come straight from that table; D and trimming were deduced from the DNA. Among approximately 13,000 clones, 65% to 80% were seen once, and the ten largest hold roughly 7%. The rearrangement uses TRBV29-1 and TRBJ1-1; 8 bases fit TRBD1. What was sequenced was CD8+ T cells sorted from blood. The receptor was isolated from an adult with rheumatoid arthritis. The CDR3 is CSVDTTGGEPAFF. CDR3 sequence (DNA): TGCAGCGTTGACACCACAGGGGGGGAACCGGCTTTCTTT.